This T cell receptor beta chain was recovered during a study of neurological immune-mediated disorders. This clonotype has ten or more counts. TCRdb reanalysed the 5' RACE reads using MiXCR and keeps one entry per CDR3 protein. The table shows about 23,000 distinct CDR3 sequences, with approximately 13% occurring only once. Specimen: PBMCs. The receptor's source is a woman aged 55-69 years with HTLV-1-associated myelopathy (HAM/TSP).

This CDR3 reads CSARDYSRTGVRNTEAFF. CDR3 DNA sequence: TGCAGTGCTAGAGATTATAGTAGGACAGGGGTGAGGAACACTGAAGCTTTCTTT. The chain carries TRBV20-1 and TRBJ1-1; TRBD1 aligns across 9 bases. The CDR3 spans 18 residues. Unmatched junction bases numbered 12, after V lost 0 bases and J lost 1 base. CDR1 DFQATT and CDR2 SNEGSKA come from the germline V gene (reference sequence).